The next 18 T cell receptor beta chains were all read from a single sample in a study of CD8+ T cells in alopecia areata. cDNA serving as the sequencing template came from extracted, reverse transcribed RNA. Clones were sequenced by immunoSEQ multiplex PCR, and TCRdb holds only the in-frame ones, with some missing. The sample records about 97,000 clones, about two fifths being singletons. What was sequenced was CD4+ T cells sorted from blood. The receptors come from a human donor with alopecia areata.

The V and J genes are TRBV7-2 and TRBJ2-7; 7 bases align to TRBD1. This CDR3 region has 16 residues. V shed 5 bases, J shed 0 bases, and the junction held 10 bases outside the gene matches. Germline lookup yields CDR1 SGHTA and CDR2 FQGNSA. CDR3: CASSRPGQAGSYEQYF. The CDR3 bases are TGTGCCAGCAGCCGGCCAGGACAGGCGGGCTCCTACGAGCAGTACTTC.

V is TRBV28 and J is TRBJ2-1; 7 positions match TRBD2. The germline CDR1 and CDR2 sequences are MDHEN and SYDVKM. The J segment lost 8 bases and the V segment lost 2 bases, leaving 9 bases of the junction unmatched. This CDR3 is 15 amino acids long. The CDR3 DNA follows: TGTGCCAGCAGTTTACAAACGGGGGGTCGCTATGAGCAGTTCTTC. Translation: CASSLQTGGRYEQFF. The full variable domain, with the rest looked up from reference TRBV28 and TRBJ2-1, is DVKVTQSSRYLVKRTGEKVFLECVQDMDHENMFWYRQDPGLGLRLIYFSYDVKMKEKGDIPEGYSVSREKKERFSLILESASTNQTSMYLCASSLQTGGRYEQFFGPGTRLTVL.

The rearrangement joins TRBV15 to TRBJ2-2; 10 bases map to TRBD1. The germline V gene has CDR1 LNHNV and CDR2 YYDKDF (reference sequence). CDR3 size: 16 residues. V shed 0 bases, J shed 4 bases, and the junction held 2 bases outside the gene matches. CDR3 sequence (DNA): TGTGCCACCAGCAGAGAAGGGACAGGGGTCACCGGGGAGCTGTTTTTT. Translated, it gives CATSREGTGVTGELFF.

CDR3 DNA: TGTGCCAGCAGTCCCCGCCCCTCCTACGAGCAGTACTTC. This sequence encodes CASSPRPSYEQYF. The gene calls are TRBV6-5 and TRBJ2-7, with D hard to call. V was shortened by 5 bases and J by 0 bases, with 8 bases between the two germline ends. Germline CDR1 reads MNHEY; CDR2 reads SVGAGI. CDR3 length equals 13 residues.

This clone was recorded a few times. The V and J genes are TRBV19 and TRBJ2-2; tentative D call: TRBD1 (6 bases). Germline V CDR1 and CDR2: LNHDA, SQIVND (reference sequence). V lost 10 bases, J lost 6 bases, and 12 bases lay in between. There are 12 residues in the CDR3. CDR3: CATQNRAGELFF. The CDR3 nucleotides read TGTGCCACCCAGAACAGGGCCGGGGAGCTGTTTTTT.

This clone has a handful of counts. This chain joins TRBV5-6 and TRBJ2-7; perhaps TRBD1 as D (6 bases). CDR1 SGHDT and CDR2 YYEEEE come from the germline V gene. Trimming cost V 4 bases and J 7 bases, with 12 bases left between them. This CDR3 comprises 12 residues. The DNA of the CDR3 is TGTGCCAGCAGCACACAGGGTTGGGAGCAGTACTTC. It encodes CASSTQGWEQYF.

This clone was seen a few times. The rearrangement joins TRBV29-1 to TRBJ2-3; tentative D call: TRBD1 (6 bases). This CDR3 region has 12 residues. The germline V and J ends were trimmed by 4 bases and 1 base, with 6 bases remaining between them. Germline V gene data show CDR1 as SQVTM and CDR2 as ANQGSEA. The CDR3 bases are TGCAGCGTTGGACAGGGCACAGATACGCAGTATTTT. This sequence encodes CSVGQGTDTQYF.

This clone was seen once. The chain recombines TRBV30 with TRBJ2-7; 8 bases fit TRBD2. Germline assignment: CDR1 GTSNPN and CDR2 SVGIG (reference sequence). With 4 bases clipped from V and 7 bases from J, the junction kept 6 bases outside the gene matches. This CDR3 comprises 12 residues. The CDR3 DNA sequence: TGTGCCTGGACGCGGGGGGCAAGGGAGCAGTACTTC. It specifies CAWTRGAREQYF.

The V call is TRBV29-1, the J call TRBJ1-2; possible D gene TRBD1, 6 bases. Germline CDR1 is SQVTM and CDR2 is ANQGSEA. V lost 6 bases to trimming and J lost 5 bases, with 13 bases between them. This CDR3 contains 12 residues. The CDR3 loop reads CSVADRTYGYTF. Written as DNA, the CDR3 is TGCAGCGTAGCTGACAGGACTTATGGCTACACCTTC.

The chain links TRBV11-2 to TRBJ2-3, with a tentative D call TRBD2 (6 bases). Trimming removed 4 bases from V and 3 bases from J, with 14 bases in between. There are 15 residues in the CDR3. Germline CDR1 SGHAT, CDR2 FQNNGV. The CDR3 DNA reads as TGTGCCAGCAGCTCCGTCCGGGGGAGGACAGATACGCAGTATTTT. Translated: CASSSVRGRTDTQYF.

The rearrangement links TRBV2 to TRBJ2-7, with D perhaps being TRBD1 or TRBD2 (6 bases each). V was shortened by 6 bases and J by 6 bases, with 15 bases between the two germline ends. This CDR3 spans 13 amino acids. The germline gives CDR1 SNHLY, CDR2 FYNNEI. CDR3 sequence (DNA): TGTGCCAGCAGGGAGGGGACAATTGGCGAGCAGTACTTC. Its translation is CASREGTIGEQYF. Full variable domain (outside the CDR3, taken from reference TRBV2 and TRBJ2-7): EPEVTQTPSHQVTQMGQEVILRCVPISNHLYFYWYRQILGQKVEFLVSFYNNEISEKSEIFDDQFSVERPDGSNFTLKIRSTKLEDSAMYFCASREGTIGEQYFGPGTRLTVT.

This clone was seen a handful of times. The J gene is TRBJ2-4, the V gene TRBV18; TRBD2 matches 13 bases. The CDR3 consists of 17 residues. The trim removed 1 base at V and 6 bases at J, leaving 6 bases unmatched. Germline V lookup: CDR1 KGHSH, CDR2 LQKENI. Here the CDR3 reads CASSPLGTSGVRNIQYF. The CDR3 DNA reads TGTGCCAGCTCACCACTCGGGACTAGCGGGGTGAGAAACATTCAGTACTTC.

This clone was observed a few times. The genes are TRBV23-1 and TRBJ1-5; tentative D call: TRBD1 (6 bases). TRBV23-1 is flagged as an ORF with uncertain function. Trimming removed 4 bases from V and 5 bases from J, with 9 bases in between. The CDR3 has 13 residues. In nucleotides, the CDR3 is TGCGCCAGCAGTCCGACAGGTTATCAGCCCCAGCATTTT. The encoded protein is CASSPTGYQPQHF.

V is TRBV7-2 and J is TRBJ2-5; D is unresolved. Germline V gene data show CDR1 as SGHTA and CDR2 as FQGNSA. V was cut by 5 bases and J by 2 bases, with 6 bases left in between. The length of the CDR3 is 12 residues. CDR3 DNA sequence: TGTGCCAGCAGCCTCCAGCAAGAGACCCAGTACTTC. It codes for CASSLQQETQYF.

This clone was picked up a small number of times. The CDR3 spells CASSVGTGDVAYEQYF. Written as DNA, the CDR3 is TGCGCCAGCAGCGTCGGAACAGGGGACGTTGCCTACGAGCAGTACTTC. V is TRBV5-1 and J is TRBJ2-7; the match to TRBD1 covers 7 bases. The ends lost 4 bases at V and 2 bases at J; junction bases unmatched: 12. This CDR3 comprises 16 residues. Germline loops: CDR1 SGHRS, CDR2 YFSETQ.

A few counts support this clone. The V call is TRBV19, the J call TRBJ2-1; perhaps TRBD2 as D (5 bases). CDR1 and CDR2 from the germline V gene are LNHDA and SQIVND (reference sequence). V shed 5 bases and J shed 1 base, with 12 bases lying between them. This CDR3 is built from 15 residues. For the CDR3, the DNA is TGTGCCAGTAGTGGTGGGAGTTTGTCCTACAATGAGCAGTTCTTC. This translates into CASSGGSLSYNEQFF.

V is TRBV6-1 and J is TRBJ2-3; D is unclear. Trimming left V 7 bases short and J 1 base short, with 12 bases between. Germline V gene lookup returns CDR1 MNHNS and CDR2 SASEGT. The CDR3 sequence is 14 residues long. CDR3 protein: CASIRIPGTDTQYF. The CDR3 region has the DNA TGTGCCAGCATCAGGATACCCGGCACAGATACGCAGTATTTT.

This clone has more than one count but fewer than ten. This chain joins TRBV29-1 and TRBJ2-7; no clear D. Germline loops: CDR1 SQVTM, CDR2 ANQGSEA. Trimming stripped 2 bases from V and 6 bases from J, with 17 bases between. The CDR3 totals 14 residues. The CDR3 loop is CSVELLPSACEQYF. The DNA for the CDR3 is TGCAGCGTTGAACTTCTCCCTTCCGCCTGCGAGCAGTACTTC.